These T cell receptor beta chains were read from a single sample in a study of T cells in Graves' hyperthyroidism and ophthalmopathy. TCRdb passed the multiplex PCR reads through MiXCR, listing each CDR3 protein once. The sample shows 400,000 to 550,000 distinct CDR3 sequences, about an eighth of them seen only once. Sequencing was done on a sample of blood. The source of these receptors is a woman between 18 and 29 years old with Graves' hyperthyroidism. Both conserved end residues are part of each CDR3. D genes are given only for firm matches. Only part of the rows carry a size: once, few, many, or a class if the clone is expanded.

J gene,V gene,D gene,clone size,CDR3 DNA,CDR3 protein
TRBJ1-6,TRBV7-8,.,many,TGTGCCAGCAGCTTAGCTTCAAAAGCAGATAATTCACCCCTCCACTTT,CASSLASKADNSPLHF
TRBJ1-2,TRBV9,.,few,TGTGCCAGCAGCGCCGGCCGCCCGGGGGGCTACACCTTC,CASSAGRPGGYTF
TRBJ2-4,TRBV20-1,.,many,TGCAGTGCTAGTAGTGATTGGGACCACATTCAGTACTTC,CSASSDWDHIQYF
TRBJ2-7,TRBV20-1,.,.,TGCAGTGCTATGGGCGGAAACTACGAGCAGTACTTC,CSAMGGNYEQYF
TRBJ1-5,TRBV20-1,.,many,TGCAGTGCCCTAGGGGGAGATCAGCCCCAGCATTTT,CSALGGDQPQHF
TRBJ1-3,TRBV12-3/TRBV12-4,.,many,TGTGCCAGCAGCCCCCTGGGTACCGCTGGAAACACCATATATTTT,CASSPLGTAGNTIYF
TRBJ1-1,TRBV7-2,.,few,TGTGCCAGCAGCTTCCAAAGGCTAACCGAAGCTTTCTTT,CASSFQRLTEAFF
TRBJ1-1,TRBV12-3/TRBV12-4,.,many,TGTGCCAGCAGTTTTGGCCTGGACACTGAAGCTTTCTTT,CASSFGLDTEAFF
TRBJ1-1,TRBV19,.,many,TGTGCCAGTAGTATGGTGAACACTGAAGCTTTCTTT,CASSMVNTEAFF
TRBJ1-2,TRBV6-1,.,few,TGTGCCAGCAGTCTTTACCCCCCAGGTCCTAACTATGGCTACACCTTC,CASSLYPPGPNYGYTF
TRBJ1-3,TRBV12-3/TRBV12-4,.,many,TGTGCCAGCAGTTGGACGTTACCCTCTGGAAACACCATATATTTT,CASSWTLPSGNTIYF
TRBJ2-3,TRBV25-1,.,once,TGTGCCAGCAGTGCGGTCCCTAGCGGCACAGATACGCAGTATTTT,CASSAVPSGTDTQYF
TRBJ2-1,TRBV3-1,.,many,TGTGCCAGCAGCCATAAAAATGAGCAGTTCTTC,CASSHKNEQFF
TRBJ2-7,TRBV15,.,many,TGTGCCACCAGCAGAGCTAGCCGATTGAGCTACGAGCAGTACTTC,CATSRASRLSYEQYF
TRBJ1-5,TRBV6-1,.,few,TGTGCCACCTCGCCCGGACCTAGCAATCAGCCCCAGCATTTT,CATSPGPSNQPQHF
TRBJ1-3,TRBV9,.,few,TGTGCCAGCAGCGTGGTGTCAACTGGAAACACCATATATTTT,CASSVVSTGNTIYF
TRBJ1-5,TRBV20-1,.,.,TGCAGTGGGCAGGGGTACGACGGCAATCAGCCCCAGCATTTT,CSGQGYDGNQPQHF
TRBJ1-2,TRBV3-1,.,.,TGTGCCAACAGCCAAGATCGACTCCCCGTGTTTAGTAGGGGCTACACCTTC,CANSQDRLPVFSRGYTF
TRBJ1-2,TRBV30,.,many,TGTGCCTTCTTTGGGGGGGGAAGGAGCGGCTACACCTTC,CAFFGGGRSGYTF
TRBJ2-5,TRBV20-1,TRBD2,.,TGCAGTGCTCTAGCGGGAAGGACAGAGACCCAGTACTTC,CSALAGRTETQYF
TRBJ2-3,TRBV9,TRBD2,many,TGTGCCAGCAGCGTAGGATTTCGCACTAGCGGGAGAACAGATACGCAGTATTTT,CASSVGFRTSGRTDTQYF
TRBJ1-2,TRBV12-3/TRBV12-4,TRBD1,.,TGTGCCAGCAGTTTAGCCGACAGGGTGTTCCGTGGCTACACCTTC,CASSLADRVFRGYTF
TRBJ1-1,TRBV5-1,TRBD1,many,TGCGCCAGCAGCGAGGACAGGGGGCGGACTGAAGCTTTCTTT,CASSEDRGRTEAFF
TRBJ2-3,TRBV20-1,TRBD2,many,TGCAGTGCAAAGAAGGCGCTAGCGGGAGAGACAGATACGCAGTATTTT,CSAKKALAGETDTQYF
TRBJ2-5,TRBV30,.,many,TGTGCCTGGAGGGACAGCGGATATGGCCAGTACTTC,CAWRDSGYGQYF
TRBJ2-7,TRBV6-1,.,many,TGTGCCAGCACGGGGGACACCTCCTACGAGCAGTACTTC,CASTGDTSYEQYF
TRBJ1-3,TRBV27,TRBD1,many,TGTGCCACCTGGACAGGGGCTGGAAACACCATATATTTT,CATWTGAGNTIYF
TRBJ1-1,TRBV30,.,few,TGTGCCTGGAGGGCAGGGTACTACACTGAAGCTTTCTTT,CAWRAGYYTEAFF
TRBJ2-6,TRBV7-2,.,once,TGTGCCAGCAGCTTAGTCCGGACTGGGGCCAACGTCCTGACTTTC,CASSLVRTGANVLTF
TRBJ2-5,TRBV13,.,many,TGTGCCAGCAGCTTAGGGCCGGCAGGGCAGCTCGGGGAGACCCAGTACTTC,CASSLGPAGQLGETQYF
TRBJ2-1,TRBV11-3,.,many,TGTGCCAGCAGCGTCCGGGACGGATACAATGAGCAGTTCTTC,CASSVRDGYNEQFF
TRBJ1-1,TRBV5-1,TRBD1,few,TGCGCCAGCAGATCAGCCTGGACAGGGGGAGATGAAGCTTTCTTT,CASRSAWTGGDEAFF
TRBJ1-2,TRBV7-9,TRBD1,many,TGTGCCAGCACGACAGGGGTTCCTGAGTTCTATGGCTACACCTTC,CASTTGVPEFYGYTF
TRBJ2-1,TRBV19,.,few,TGTGCCAGTAGCTACCTTAGGAATGAGCAGTTCTTC,CASSYLRNEQFF
TRBJ1-5,TRBV3-1,.,.,TGTGCCAGCAGCCAAGAGGCGGGGAGTCAGCCCCAGCATTTT,CASSQEAGSQPQHF